This T cell receptor (beta chain) comes out of a study of OX40 agonist ivuxolimab in advanced cancers. The CDR3 is 16 residues long. After removal of 2 bases from V and 2 bases from J, the junction contained 7 bases not matched to a gene. Germline CDR1 MDHEN, CDR2 SYDVKM. This clone was seen just once. Clones were sequenced by immunoSEQ multiplex PCR, and TCRdb holds only the in-frame ones, with some missing. This table has 45,000 to 50,000 clones, under 95% appearing once. The chain is built from TRBV28 and TRBJ2-3, with TRBD2 matching over 7 bases. This TCR was recovered from an adult with an advanced solid tumor such as melanoma, head and neck, liver or kidney cancer. The material was CD4+ or CD8+ T cells sorted from blood, obtained in a trial of the OX40 agonist ivuxolimab. CDR3 DNA: TGTGCCAGCAGTTTAGGGACTAAGCGGTACACAGATACGCAGTATTTT. Translating it yields CASSLGTKRYTDTQYF.